This T cell receptor beta chain was identified in a study of T cell clones after liver transplantation. The wider study: TCRbeta sequencing after a pre-transplant mixed lymphocyte reaction identified graft-donor-reactive clones, later tracked in post-transplant blood.

CDR1 and CDR2 (germline): LNHDA, SQIVND (reference sequence). CDR3 size: 15 residues. After removal of 5 bases from V and 4 bases from J, the junction contained 8 bases not matched to a gene. Method: immunoSEQ multiplex PCR; TCRdb's copy keeps in-frame clones and lacks some. Of over 70,000 clones listed, approximately 80% were seen once; the top ten hold about 0.79%. The V call is TRBV19, the J call TRBJ1-5; TRBD1 matches at 7 bases. Material: CD4+ T cells from blood, obtained 12 months after liver transplant. The clonotype was recovered from a human patient who received a liver transplant. The graft donor may have given rise to some T cells. CDR3 amino acids: CASSLVAGGNQPQHF. The CDR3 DNA reads TGTGCCAGTAGTTTGGTGGCAGGGGGAAATCAGCCCCAGCATTTT.